The present T cell receptor (beta chain) was sequenced within a study of blood T cell repertoires in COVID-19. Study-level background: The United States, Italy and Spain were the sources of the acute and convalescent COVID-19 samples. In each case, the material was cDNA or gDNA derived from T cells, B-cell-depleted T cells, or PBMCs.

As originally analysed: Cell counts per sample came from amplifying reference gene primers. Here immunoSEQ multiplex PCR was the method, and the copy in TCRdb shows in-frame clones only, minus some. Clone size and the V and J calls come from that table; the DNA yielded D and trimming. The sample holds around 81,000 clones, around 81% seen once. With 3 bases clipped from V and 3 bases from J, the junction kept 11 bases outside the gene matches. The V gene's germline CDR1 is LNHDA and CDR2 SQIVND (reference sequence). The CDR3 length is 19 residues. Sequencing was carried out using peripheral blood. This clonotype was obtained from a man aged 45-60 years with acute or convalescent COVID-19. The chain is built from TRBV19 and TRBJ2-1; 13 bases match TRBD2. CDR3 sequence reads: CASSMDAAGLAGIYNEQFF. CDR3 nucleotide sequence: TGTGCCAGTAGTATGGATGCCGCGGGACTAGCGGGGATCTACAATGAGCAGTTCTTC.